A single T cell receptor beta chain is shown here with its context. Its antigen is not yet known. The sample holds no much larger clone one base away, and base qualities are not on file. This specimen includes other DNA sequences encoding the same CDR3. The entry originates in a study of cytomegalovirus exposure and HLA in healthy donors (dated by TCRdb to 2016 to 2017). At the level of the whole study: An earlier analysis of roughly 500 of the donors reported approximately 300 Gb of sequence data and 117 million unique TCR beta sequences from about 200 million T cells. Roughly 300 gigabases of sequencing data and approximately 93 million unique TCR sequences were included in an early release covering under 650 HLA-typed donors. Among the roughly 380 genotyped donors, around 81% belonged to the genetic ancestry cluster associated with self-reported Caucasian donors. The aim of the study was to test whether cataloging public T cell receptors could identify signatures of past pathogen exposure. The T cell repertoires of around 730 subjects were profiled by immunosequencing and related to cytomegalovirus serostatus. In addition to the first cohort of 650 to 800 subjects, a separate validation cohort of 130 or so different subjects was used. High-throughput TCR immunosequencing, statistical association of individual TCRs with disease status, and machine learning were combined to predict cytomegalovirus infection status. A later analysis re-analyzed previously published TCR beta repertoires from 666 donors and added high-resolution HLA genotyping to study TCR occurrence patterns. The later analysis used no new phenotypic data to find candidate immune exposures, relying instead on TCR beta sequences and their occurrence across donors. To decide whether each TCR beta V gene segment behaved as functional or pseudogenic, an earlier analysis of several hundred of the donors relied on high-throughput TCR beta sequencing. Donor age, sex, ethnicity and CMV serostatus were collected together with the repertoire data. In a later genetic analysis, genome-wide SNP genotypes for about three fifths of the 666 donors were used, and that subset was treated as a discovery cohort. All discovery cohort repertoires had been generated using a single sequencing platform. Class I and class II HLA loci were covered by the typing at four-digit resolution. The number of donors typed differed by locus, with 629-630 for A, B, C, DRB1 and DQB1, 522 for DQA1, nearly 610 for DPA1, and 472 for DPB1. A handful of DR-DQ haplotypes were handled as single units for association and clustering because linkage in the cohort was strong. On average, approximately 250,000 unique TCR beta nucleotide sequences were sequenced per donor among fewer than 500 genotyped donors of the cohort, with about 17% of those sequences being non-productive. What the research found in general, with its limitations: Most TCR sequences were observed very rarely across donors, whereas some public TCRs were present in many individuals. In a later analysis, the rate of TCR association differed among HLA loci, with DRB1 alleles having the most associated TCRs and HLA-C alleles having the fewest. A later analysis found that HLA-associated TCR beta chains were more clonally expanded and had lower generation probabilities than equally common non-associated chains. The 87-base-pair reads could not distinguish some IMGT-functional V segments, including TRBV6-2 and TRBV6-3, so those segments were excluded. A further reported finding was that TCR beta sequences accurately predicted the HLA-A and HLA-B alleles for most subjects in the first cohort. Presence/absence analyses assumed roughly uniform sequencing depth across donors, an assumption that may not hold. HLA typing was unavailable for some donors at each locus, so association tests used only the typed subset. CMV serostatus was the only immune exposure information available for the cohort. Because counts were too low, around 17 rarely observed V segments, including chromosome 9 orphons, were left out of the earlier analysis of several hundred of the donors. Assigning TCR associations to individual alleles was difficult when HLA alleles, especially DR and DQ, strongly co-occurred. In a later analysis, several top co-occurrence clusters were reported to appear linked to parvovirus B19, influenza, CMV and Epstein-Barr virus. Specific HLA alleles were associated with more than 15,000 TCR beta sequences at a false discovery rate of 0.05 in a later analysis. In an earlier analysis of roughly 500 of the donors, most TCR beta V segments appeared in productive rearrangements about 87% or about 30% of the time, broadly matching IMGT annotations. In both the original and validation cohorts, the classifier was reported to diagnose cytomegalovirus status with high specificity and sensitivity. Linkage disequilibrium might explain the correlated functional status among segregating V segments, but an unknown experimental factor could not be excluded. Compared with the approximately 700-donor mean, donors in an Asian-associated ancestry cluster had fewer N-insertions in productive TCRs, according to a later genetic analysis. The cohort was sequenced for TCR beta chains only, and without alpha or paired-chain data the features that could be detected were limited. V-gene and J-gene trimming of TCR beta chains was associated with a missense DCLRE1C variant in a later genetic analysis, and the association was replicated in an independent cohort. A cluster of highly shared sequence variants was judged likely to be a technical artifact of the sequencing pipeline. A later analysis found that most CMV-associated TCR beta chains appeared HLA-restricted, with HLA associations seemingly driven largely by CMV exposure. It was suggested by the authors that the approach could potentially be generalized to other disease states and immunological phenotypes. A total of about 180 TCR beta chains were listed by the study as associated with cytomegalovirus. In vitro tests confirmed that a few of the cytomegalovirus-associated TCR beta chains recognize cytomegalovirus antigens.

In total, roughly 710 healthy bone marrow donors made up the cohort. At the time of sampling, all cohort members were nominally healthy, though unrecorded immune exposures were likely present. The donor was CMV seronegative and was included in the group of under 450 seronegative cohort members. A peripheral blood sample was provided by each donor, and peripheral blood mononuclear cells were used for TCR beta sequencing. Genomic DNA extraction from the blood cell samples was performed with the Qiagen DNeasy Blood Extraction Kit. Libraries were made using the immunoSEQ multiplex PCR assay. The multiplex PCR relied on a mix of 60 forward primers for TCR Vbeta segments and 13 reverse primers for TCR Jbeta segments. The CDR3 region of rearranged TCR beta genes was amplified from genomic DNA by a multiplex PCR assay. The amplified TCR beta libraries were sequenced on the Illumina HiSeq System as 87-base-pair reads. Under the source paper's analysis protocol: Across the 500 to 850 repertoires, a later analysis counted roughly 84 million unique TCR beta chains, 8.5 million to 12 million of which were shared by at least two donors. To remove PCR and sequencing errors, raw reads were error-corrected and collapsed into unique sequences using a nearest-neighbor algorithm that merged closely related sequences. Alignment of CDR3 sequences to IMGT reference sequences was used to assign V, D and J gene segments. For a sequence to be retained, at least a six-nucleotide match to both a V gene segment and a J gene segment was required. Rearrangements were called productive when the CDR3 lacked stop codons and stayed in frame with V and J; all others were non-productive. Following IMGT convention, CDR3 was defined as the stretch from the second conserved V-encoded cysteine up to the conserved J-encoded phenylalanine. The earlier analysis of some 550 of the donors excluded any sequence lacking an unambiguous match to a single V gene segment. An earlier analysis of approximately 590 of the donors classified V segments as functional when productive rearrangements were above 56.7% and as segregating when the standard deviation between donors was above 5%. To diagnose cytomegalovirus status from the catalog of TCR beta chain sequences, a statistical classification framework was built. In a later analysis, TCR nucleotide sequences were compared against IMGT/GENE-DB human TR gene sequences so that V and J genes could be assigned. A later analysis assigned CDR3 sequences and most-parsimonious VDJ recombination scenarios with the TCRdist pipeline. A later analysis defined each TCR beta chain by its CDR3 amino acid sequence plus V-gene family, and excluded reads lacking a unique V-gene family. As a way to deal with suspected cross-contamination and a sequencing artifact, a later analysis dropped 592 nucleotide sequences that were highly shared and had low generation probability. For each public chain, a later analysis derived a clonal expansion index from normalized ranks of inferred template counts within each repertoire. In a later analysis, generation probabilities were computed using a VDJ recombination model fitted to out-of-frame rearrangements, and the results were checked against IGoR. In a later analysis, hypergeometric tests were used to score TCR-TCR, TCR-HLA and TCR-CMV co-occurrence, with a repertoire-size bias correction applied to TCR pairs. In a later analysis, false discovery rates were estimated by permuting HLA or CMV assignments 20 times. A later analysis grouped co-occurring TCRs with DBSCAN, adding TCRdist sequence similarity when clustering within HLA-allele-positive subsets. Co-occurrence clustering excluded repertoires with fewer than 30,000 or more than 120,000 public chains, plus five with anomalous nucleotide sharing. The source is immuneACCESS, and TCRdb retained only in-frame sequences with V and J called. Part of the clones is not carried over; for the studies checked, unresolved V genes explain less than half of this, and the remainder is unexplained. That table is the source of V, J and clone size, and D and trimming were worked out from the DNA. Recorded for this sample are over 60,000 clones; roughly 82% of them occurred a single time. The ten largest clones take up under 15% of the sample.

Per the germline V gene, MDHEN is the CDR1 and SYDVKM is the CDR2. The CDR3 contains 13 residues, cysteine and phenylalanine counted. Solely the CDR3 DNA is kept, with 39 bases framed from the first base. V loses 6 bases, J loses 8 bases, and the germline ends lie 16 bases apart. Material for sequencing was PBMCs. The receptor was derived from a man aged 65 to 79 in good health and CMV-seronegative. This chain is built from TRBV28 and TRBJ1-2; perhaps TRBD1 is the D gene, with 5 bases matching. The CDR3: CASRPDSSWGYTF. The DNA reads TGTGCCAGCAGGCCAGACAGTTCTTGGGGCTACACCTTC.